Reported below is one TCR beta chain. The antigen it recognizes is unknown. The sample is drawn from a study of CXCR3-negative and CXCR3-positive naive CD8 T cells (dated by TCRdb to 2018 to 2020). Describing the broader study: In total, some 140 million TRB reads were obtained, which works out to roughly 1.5 +/- 0.3 million reads per library. Diversity and physicochemical repertoire analyses were performed on about a dozen donors pooled from two independent experiments. The TRBV-TRBJ cluster analysis covered naive subsets from roughly 5 donors and memory cells from 3 donors. Results and caveats for the whole study, not just this receptor: Because surface CD5, which is linked to self-reactivity in mice, was comparable between the naive subsets, TCR interaction strength was also inferred from TRB CDR3 physicochemical properties. Compared with CXCR3-negative naive cells, CXCR3-positive naive cells had TRB CDR3s with higher hydrophobicity (lower Kidera factor 4), lower energy, and higher strength and volume indices. Repertoire diversity was comparably high in both naive subsets but much lower in memory CD8+ T cells. CXCR3 expression partially decreased after cryopreservation, so most assays used freshly isolated PBMCs. TRBV-TRBJ usage was similar between naive CXCR3-negative and CXCR3-positive cells from the same donor, while memory cells showed distinct patterns.

For each CD8+ T cell subset, flow sorting was done in triplicate, and 310,000 or so cells per subset went directly into RLT lysis buffer. To exclude memory contaminants, naive CD8+ T cells were stringently defined as CD45RO-CCR7+CD27+CD95-. Standard density gradient centrifugation was used to isolate peripheral blood mononuclear cells from buffy coats. A FACSAria III was used to flow-sort naive CXCR3-negative and CXCR3-positive CD8+ T cells. An RNeasy Mini Kit was used to extract total RNA from the sorted cells. The CDR1 and CDR2 encoded by the germline V gene (reference sequence) are DFQATT and SNEGSKA. The CDR3 starts with the cysteine, ends with the phenylalanine, and has 13 residues. Only the protein sequence is given. Sequencing instrument: NextSeq 550. The Human TCR Profiling Kit (MiLaboratory) was used to prepare UMI-labeled 5' RACE TRB cDNA libraries. The full amount of extracted RNA was used for cDNA synthesis, and the full amount of resulting cDNA was used for PCR amplification. Libraries were prepared in parallel with an identical number of PCR cycles. From the authors' description of their analysis: With a requirement of at least two reads per UMI, MIGEC and MiXCR extracted about 52,000 +/- 9,100 unique UMI-labeled TRB cDNA molecules per library. Each library averaged roughly 36,000 +/- 9,600 functional in-frame TRB CDR3 nucleotide clonotypes without stop codons. After downsampling to 5000 UMI-labeled TRB molecules per sample, diversity metrics, including normalized Shannon-Wiener and Chao1, were computed in VDJtools. For the central five CDR3 residues, VDJtools calculated physicochemical properties weighted by clonotype size, namely interaction energy, strength, volume and Kidera factor 4. TCRdb reprocessed the reads, so every CDR3 protein sequence counts as one entry and DNA is not shown. The V and J calls come from TCRdb's annotation, not from the publication. The sample table holds 100,000 to 150,000 distinct CDR3 sequences. The ten largest account for roughly 0.29% of the sample.

The sample was naive CXCR3- CD8+ T cells from blood. Reading the label with the study, this specimen's cell subset or site is: CD45RO-CCR7+CD27+CD95- naive CD8+ T cells lacking CXCR3 (TNR3-). This clonotype was sampled from a human donor in good health. Some clones in this sample may be carry-over from other donors' samples. The chain links TRBV20-1 with TRBJ2-1; the TCRdb D gene call, TRBD2, has no DNA to confirm it. CDR3 sequence: CSARQSLYPEQFF.